The T cell receptor (beta chain) under discussion was sequenced for a study of shared clonotypes between healthy human individuals. Study conclusions and caveats: The study found lower generation probabilities in non-shared clonotypes than in those shared by all four donors. The genetic and exposure-history diversity represented was limited by few donors. Relative to memory subsets, naive subsets generally showed larger estimated richness.

Sequencing used immunoSEQ multiplex PCR; TCRdb keeps in-frame clones, though not all of them. The sample consists of 650,000 to 700,000 clones, 90% of them appearing once. CDR1 is MNHEY and CDR2 is SMNVEV in the germline V gene (reference sequence). Trimming cost V 2 bases and J 2 bases, with 8 bases left between them. The CDR3 length is 14 residues. Notes on this clone: Its antigen is undetermined.

Everyone who donated was a Caucasian adult who lived in Nashville, Tennessee. J is TRBJ2-3 and V is TRBV27; D is undetermined. This TCR derives from a man aged 18 to 30 in good health. Some clones in this sample may be carry-over from other donors' samples. What was sequenced was memory CD8+ T cells from PBMCs. Subset noted: CD45RO+ cells pooled with CCR7-negative TemRA cells. CDR3 nucleotides: TGTGCCAGCAGTTTAACAACCTACACAGATACGCAGTATTTT. It specifies CASSLTTYTDTQYF.